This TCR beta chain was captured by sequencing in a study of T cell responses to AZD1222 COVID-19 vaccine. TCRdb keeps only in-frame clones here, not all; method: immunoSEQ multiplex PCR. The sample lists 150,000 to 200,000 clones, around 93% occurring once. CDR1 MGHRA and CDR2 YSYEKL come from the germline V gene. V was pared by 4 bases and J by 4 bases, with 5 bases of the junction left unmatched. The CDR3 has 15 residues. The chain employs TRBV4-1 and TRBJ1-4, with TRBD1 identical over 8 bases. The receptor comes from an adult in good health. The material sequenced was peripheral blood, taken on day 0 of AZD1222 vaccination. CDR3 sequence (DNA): TGCGCCAGCAGCCGCCAACAGGGGGTTAATGAAAAACTGTTTTTT. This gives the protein CASSRQQGVNEKLFF.